These T cell receptor beta chains were read from a single sample in a study of beta chain features in type 1 diabetes. Assay: immunoSEQ multiplex PCR; the TCRdb copy retains only in-frame clones and omits some. The table lists 120,000 or so clones, 15% to 20% of them singletons, with 2% to 3% in the top ten. Sequenced sample: central memory CD4+ T cells from blood. These receptors came from a man between 18 and 29 years old with type 1 diabetes. Each CDR3 is given with its conserved first and last residue. The D gene is left open where the match is weak. Some rows mark clone size as missing; the rest say once, few, many or name a class of expanded clone.

>few|NA|TRBJ2-6|TRBV28
TGTGCCAGCCTGGAGGGCGGTGGGGCCAACGTCCTGACTTTC
CASLEGGGANVLTF
>NA|NA|TRBJ2-7|TRBV7-2
TGTGCCAGCAGCTTAGACACACCGGGTATCGGGGAGCAGTACTTC
CASSLDTPGIGEQYF
>NA|TRBD1|TRBJ2-7|TRBV2
TGTGCCAGCAAGAGGGACAGGCACATCTACGAGCAGTACTTC
CASKRDRHIYEQYF
>few|TRBD2|TRBJ2-1|TRBV19
TGTGCCAGTAGTATAGTATCTAGCGGGGGGTACAATGAGCAGTTCTTC
CASSIVSSGGYNEQFF
>few|NA|TRBJ2-5|TRBV7-2
TGTGCCAGCAGCAGAGAACTAGCCCCTCAAGAGACCCAGTACTTC
CASSRELAPQETQYF
>few|NA|TRBJ1-1|TRBV7-7
TGTGCTAGCAGCTTATTTCGGGGGGGGCGCGGAAACACTGAAGCTTTCTTT
CASSLFRGGRGNTEAFF
>NA|NA|TRBJ1-2|TRBV14
TGTGCCAGCAGCCACAGGACGGACGCCAGAGAGGGCTACACCTTC
CASSHRTDAREGYTF
>few|TRBD1|TRBJ2-3|TRBV29-1
TGCAGCGAAGGGGACAGTACAGATACGCAGTATTTT
CSEGDSTDTQYF
>NA|NA|TRBJ1-5|TRBV19
TGTGCCAGTAGTATAGAGTCGTGGGAAGGGATTAGGCAGCCCCAGCATTTT
CASSIESWEGIRQPQHF
>NA|TRBD1|TRBJ2-2|TRBV9
TGTGCCAGCAGCCCCGCCGGGACAGGGGGCGCGACCGGGGAGCTGTTTTTT
CASSPAGTGGATGELFF
>NA|TRBD2|TRBJ2-3|TRBV25-1
TGTGCCAGCAGTGAATATCCCGGGAGGGCTAGCACAGATACGCAGTATTTT
CASSEYPGRASTDTQYF
>few|NA|TRBJ2-3|TRBV21-1
TGTGCCAGCAGCAAAGGGACTTCCAGGGTCCCAGATACGCAGTATTTT
CASSKGTSRVPDTQYF
>few|NA|TRBJ2-7|TRBV29-1
TGCAGCGTTGAAGATGGTCATAGGGACGTAACCGCCGAGCAGTACTTC
CSVEDGHRDVTAEQYF
>few|NA|TRBJ2-5|TRBV7-2
TGTGCCAGCAGCTCCACGGTGCAAACTCGGGAGACCCAGTACTTC
CASSSTVQTRETQYF
>few|NA|TRBJ2-5|TRBV7-2
TGTGCCAGCAGCTTAGTCTTCTCAGAGACCCAGTACTTC
CASSLVFSETQYF
>few|TRBD1|TRBJ1-2|TRBV9
TGTGCCAGCAGCGTAACAGGGGGAGCGGAGGGCTACACCTTC
CASSVTGGAEGYTF
>many|NA|TRBJ2-7|TRBV7-9
TGTGCCAGCAGCCCCGCCGACTTTACCTACGAGCAGTACTTC
CASSPADFTYEQYF
>NA|TRBD1|TRBJ1-6|TRBV18
TGTGCCAGCTCAGTGGGACAGGGGCTCCCACCCCTCCACTTT
CASSVGQGLPPLHF
>many|NA|TRBJ2-1|TRBV29-1
TGCAGCGTTGAAAGGACGCAGAGAAGTGAGCAGTTCTTC
CSVERTQRSEQFF
>few|TRBD1|TRBJ2-3|TRBV11-2
TGTGCCAGCAGCCAATGGGATCCGGGACAGGGAACAGATACGCAGTATTTT
CASSQWDPGQGTDTQYF
>NA|NA|TRBJ1-1|TRBV18
TGTGCCAGCTCACCACAGAACACTGAAGCTTTCTTT
CASSPQNTEAFF
>NA|TRBD2|TRBJ2-5|TRBV12-5
TGTGCTAGTGGTTCCGGGACTAGCGGCAGCTTAGGGACCCAGTACTTC
CASGSGTSGSLGTQYF
>few|NA|TRBJ1-5|TRBV30
TGTGCCTGGAGTGTACGAGGGGGAAGGGGTACCCAGCATTTT
CAWSVRGGRGTQHF
>few|NA|TRBJ2-1|TRBV11-2
TGTGCCAGCAGCCCCTTGGCCAGGGCGCAGTTCTTC
CASSPLARAQFF
>many|NA|TRBJ2-1|TRBV5-6
TGTGCCAGCAGCTTACAAGACAATGAGCAGTTCTTC
CASSLQDNEQFF
>many|TRBD2|TRBJ2-7|TRBV7-2
TGTGCCAGCAGCTTAAAAACGACTAGCGGATTACTCTACGAGCAGTACTTC
CASSLKTTSGLLYEQYF